One sample yielded the 16 T cell receptor beta chains listed below, sequenced in a study of T cells after yellow fever vaccination (dated by TCRdb to about 2019). Libraries came from 5' RACE. Sequencing was performed on an Illumina HiSeq 2500. The public sequencing data were trimmed at Q25 with fastp and processed into clonotypes with MiXCR by TCRdb, which kept only in-frame beta chains. Records with the same CDR3 protein are collapsed into one entry carrying the most frequent genes and DNA. This sample comprises around 68,000 distinct CDR3 sequences, 7.3% of them detected only once. In total, the top ten clones hold more than 25% of the sample. The meaning of the sample's treatment or condition label: live attenuated yellow fever vaccine strain. Sequenced here: CD8+ T cells sorted from PBMCs, sampled 10 days after the first yellow fever vaccination. Source of these receptors: a man in his late teens or twenties who received the YFV17D yellow fever vaccine.

This clonotype was seen at least ten times. The V and J genes are TRBV5-8 and TRBJ2-7; 8 nucleotides match TRBD2. From germline, CDR1 is SGHTS and CDR2 YDEGEE. V lost 6 bases and J lost 2; bases outside the gene matches: 13. This CDR3 is 16 amino acids long. CDR3: CASTPRGLAGTYEQYV. In DNA form, the CDR3 reads TGTGCCAGCACCCCTCGGGGCCTAGCGGGTACCTACGAGCAGTACGTC.

This clonotype was observed many times. V usage is TRBV11-2 and J usage is TRBJ2-5; 11 nucleotides agree with TRBD2. J gave up 5 bases and V 5 bases, and 4 bases lay outside the gene matches. There are 14 residues in the CDR3. The germline gives CDR1 SGHAT, CDR2 FQNNGV. The CDR3 spells CASSLTSGDETQYF. In DNA form, the CDR3 reads TGTGCCAGCAGCCTGACTAGCGGGGATGAGACCCAGTACTTC.

This clonotype was seen at least ten times. The chain links TRBV7-9 to TRBJ2-3; no clear D. V was pared by 3 bases and J by 5 bases, with 9 bases between. The CDR3 extends over 13 amino acids. The germline gives CDR1 SEHNR, CDR2 FQNEAQ (reference sequence). CDR3 residues: CASSFGPGDTQYF. CDR3 nucleotide sequence: TGTGCCAGCAGCTTTGGTCCGGGAGATACGCAGTATTTT.

This clonotype came up a few times. This chain connects TRBV12-5 to TRBJ2-7, with D perhaps matching TRBD1 (6 bases). V was trimmed by 7 bases and J by 6 bases, leaving 16 bases between them. Per the germline V gene, CDR1 is LGHNT and CDR2 is FRNRAP. The CDR3 length is 13 residues. The CDR3 DNA follows: TGTGCTAGTGACAGGGAGAATTCACGCGAGCAGTACTTC. Protein sequence: CASDRENSREQYF.

At least ten counts were recorded for this clonotype. The chain uses TRBV20-1 and TRBJ1-6; 7 nucleotides align to TRBD1. CDR1 and CDR2 from the germline V gene are DFQATT and SNEGSKA (reference sequence). The CDR3 extends over 13 amino acids. V was clipped by 6 bases and J by 7 bases; unmatched bases: 6. This chain's CDR3 is CSAGQADNSPLHF. CDR3 in DNA: TGCAGTGCCGGACAGGCGGACAATTCACCCCTCCACTTT.

This clonotype was observed at least ten times. The chain uses TRBV24-1 and TRBJ2-1; no firm D call. V lost 3 bases, J lost 3 bases, and 8 bases lay in between. The CDR3 contains 14 residues. Germline-derived CDR1 and CDR2 are KGHDR and SFDVKD. The CDR3 spells CATSDPGHYNEQFF. In DNA form, the CDR3 reads TGTGCCACCAGTGATCCGGGCCACTACAATGAGCAGTTCTTC.

In its sample, this clonotype was seen many times. The chain combines TRBV29-1 with TRBJ2-5; D unclear. Trimming stripped 4 bases from V and 5 bases from J, with 17 bases between. Looked up from germline, CDR1 is SQVTM and CDR2 is ANQGSEA. The CDR3 consists of 14 residues. The CDR3 sequence is CSVATASDEETQYF. As DNA, the CDR3 is TGCAGCGTTGCCACCGCATCCGACGAGGAGACCCAGTACTTC.

The sample holds many counts of this clonotype. The chain recombines TRBV27 with TRBJ2-6, with D tentatively TRBD1 (5 bases). Trimming took off 3 bases at V and 2 bases at J, with 14 bases between the two ends. The CDR3 covers 17 residues. Germline V gene lookup returns CDR1 MNHEY and CDR2 SMNVEV (reference sequence). CDR3 protein: CASSFLLTGAGANVLTF. In nucleotides, the CDR3 is TGTGCCAGCAGTTTTCTTTTAACAGGTGCTGGGGCCAACGTCCTGACTTTC.

This clonotype was found many times. The chain recombines TRBV28 with TRBJ1-5; 7 bases align to TRBD1. The CDR3 totals 17 residues. CDR1 and CDR2 from the germline V gene are MDHEN and SYDVKM. Trimming at V came to 6 bases and at J to 4 bases, leaving 15 bases not matched to a gene. CDR3 DNA sequence: TGTGCCAGCAGACTCAGGACAGGTAGAAGGGCTAATCAGCCCCAGCATTTT. Its protein product is CASRLRTGRRANQPQHF.

There are many counts of this clonotype. The genes are TRBV12-3 or TRBV12-4 and TRBJ1-4; D uncertain. Trimming stripped 6 bases from V and 8 bases from J, with 13 bases between. This CDR3 comprises 13 residues. CDR3 loop: CASRPKGGEKLFF. CDR3 bases: TGTGCCAGCAGACCCAAGGGTGGAGAAAAACTGTTTTTT.

There are many counts of this clonotype. V is TRBV6-2 or TRBV6-3 and J is TRBJ2-3; maybe TRBD1 (5 bases). V lost 2 bases and J 9 bases, leaving 9 bases between the germline ends. The CDR3 spans 12 residues. Germline loops: CDR1 MNHEY, CDR2 SVGEGT. CDR3 DNA sequence: TGTGCCAGCAGTTACAGGGGTCCAACGCAGTATTTT. It is translated as CASSYRGPTQYF.

This clonotype occurred many times. The gene calls are TRBV5-5 and TRBJ2-7; D possibly matches TRBD1 or TRBD2 (5 bases each). The CDR3 is 15 amino acids. CDR1 is SGHKS, CDR2 YYEKEE, per germline (reference sequence). V was pared by 4 bases and J by 5 bases, with 19 bases between. The CDR3 sequence is CASSAGISGFDEQYV. The CDR3 region has the DNA TGTGCCAGCAGCGCCGGGATCTCAGGGTTCGACGAGCAGTACGTC.

The chain uses TRBV11-2 and TRBJ2-5; 11 bases are a match to TRBD2. CDR3 length equals 18 residues. The germline CDR1 and CDR2 sequences are SGHAT and FQNNGV. V was clipped by 2 bases and J by 5 bases; unmatched bases: 13. The CDR3 nucleotides read TGTGCCAGCAGCTTATTCCCGCCCATTAGCGGGGGGGCGGAGACCCAGTACTTC. Translation gives CASSLFPPISGGAETQYF.

The chain recombines TRBV12-3 or TRBV12-4 with TRBJ2-2; perhaps TRBD1 as D (5 bases). V was trimmed by 4 bases and J by 2 bases, leaving 14 bases between them. This CDR3 contains 16 residues. The CDR3 protein is CASSYTHQGNTGELFF. The CDR3 DNA is TGTGCCAGCAGTTACACCCACCAGGGCAACACCGGGGAGCTGTTTTTT.

This clonotype was seen at least ten times. This chain's CDR3 is CASSATGGHGYTF. Written as DNA, the CDR3 is TGTGCCAGTAGTGCTACAGGGGGCCATGGCTACACCTTC. The V call is TRBV19, the J call TRBJ1-2; 9 bases are shared with TRBD1. This CDR3 spans 13 amino acids. Germline CDR1 reads LNHDA; CDR2 reads SQIVND (reference sequence). The J segment lost 6 bases and the V segment lost 5 bases, leaving 4 bases of the junction unmatched.

This clonotype was recorded many times. This rearrangement joins TRBV10-2 to TRBJ2-7; D is uncertain. Germline CDR1 is WSHSY and CDR2 is SAAADI. V was clipped by 6 bases and J by 0 bases, with 6 bases between them. The CDR3 totals 12 residues. DNA of the CDR3: TGCGCCAGCAGAGCGAGCTCCTACGAGCAGTACTTC. Translating gives CASRASSYEQYF.